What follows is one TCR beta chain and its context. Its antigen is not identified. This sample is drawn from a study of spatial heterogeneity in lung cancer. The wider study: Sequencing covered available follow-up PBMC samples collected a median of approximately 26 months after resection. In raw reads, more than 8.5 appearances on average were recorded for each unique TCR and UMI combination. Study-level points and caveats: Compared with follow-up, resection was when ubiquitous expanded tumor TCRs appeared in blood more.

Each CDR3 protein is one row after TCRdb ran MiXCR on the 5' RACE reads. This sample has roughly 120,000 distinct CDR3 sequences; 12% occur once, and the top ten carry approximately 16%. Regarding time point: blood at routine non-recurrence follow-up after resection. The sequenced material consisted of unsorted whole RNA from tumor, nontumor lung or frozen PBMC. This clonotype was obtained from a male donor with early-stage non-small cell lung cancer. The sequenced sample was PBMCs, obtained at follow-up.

The CDR3 sequence: CASEGRGLSEQFF. The CDR3 DNA sequence: TGTGCCAGTGAGGGCAGGGGGCTCTCTGAGCAGTTCTTC. This rearrangement joins TRBV19 to TRBJ2-1; 8 bases fit TRBD1. The germline gives CDR1 LNHDA, CDR2 SQIVND (reference sequence). The CDR3 has 13 amino acids. Unmatched junction bases numbered 9, after V lost 8 bases and J lost 9 bases.